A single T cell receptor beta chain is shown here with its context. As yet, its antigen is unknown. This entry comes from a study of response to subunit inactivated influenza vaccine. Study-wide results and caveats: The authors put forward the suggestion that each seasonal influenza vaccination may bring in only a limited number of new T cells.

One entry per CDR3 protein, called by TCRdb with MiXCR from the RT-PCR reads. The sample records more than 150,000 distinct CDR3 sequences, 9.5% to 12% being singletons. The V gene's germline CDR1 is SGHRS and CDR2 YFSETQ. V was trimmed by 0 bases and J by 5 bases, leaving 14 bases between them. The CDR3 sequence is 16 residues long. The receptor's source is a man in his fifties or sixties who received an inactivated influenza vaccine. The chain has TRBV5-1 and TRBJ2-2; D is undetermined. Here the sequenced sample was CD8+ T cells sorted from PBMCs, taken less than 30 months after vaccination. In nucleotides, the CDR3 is TGCGCCAGCAGCTTGGATAAGTTTGCCCCAACCGGGGAGCTGTTTTTT. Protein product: CASSLDKFAPTGELFF.